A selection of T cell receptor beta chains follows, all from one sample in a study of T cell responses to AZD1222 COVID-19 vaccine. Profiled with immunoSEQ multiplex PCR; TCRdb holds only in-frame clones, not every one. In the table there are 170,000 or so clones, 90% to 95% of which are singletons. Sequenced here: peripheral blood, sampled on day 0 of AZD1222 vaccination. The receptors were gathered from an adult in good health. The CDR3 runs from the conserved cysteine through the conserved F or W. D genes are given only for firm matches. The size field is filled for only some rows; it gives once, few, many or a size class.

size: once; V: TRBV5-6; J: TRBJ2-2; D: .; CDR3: CASSDPPGTGELFF; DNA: TGTGCCAGCAGCGACCCCCCGGGCACCGGGGAGCTGTTTTTT
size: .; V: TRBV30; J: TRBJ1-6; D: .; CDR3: CAWGTKNSPLHF; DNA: TGTGCCTGGGGTACCAAAAATTCACCCCTCCACTTT
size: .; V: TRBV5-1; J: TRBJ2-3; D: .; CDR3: CASSLFVGGNPDTQYF; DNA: TGCGCCAGCAGCTTGTTCGTCGGGGGAAACCCAGATACGCAGTATTTT
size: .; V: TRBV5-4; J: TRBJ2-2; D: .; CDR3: CASSPSRGITGELFF; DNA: TGTGCCAGCAGCCCCTCCAGGGGAATCACCGGGGAGCTGTTTTTT
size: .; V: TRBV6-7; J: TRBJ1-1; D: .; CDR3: CASTLHTGATGAFF; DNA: TGTGCCAGCACCCTCCATACGGGGGCGACGGGGGCTTTCTTT
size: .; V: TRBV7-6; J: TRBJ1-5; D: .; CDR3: CASSLAPGAGQPQHF; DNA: TGTGCCAGCAGCTTAGCCCCGGGGGCAGGGCAGCCCCAGCATTTT
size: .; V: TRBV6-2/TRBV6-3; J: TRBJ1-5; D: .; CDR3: CASSTEPDQPQHF; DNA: TGTGCCAGCAGTACCGAACCAGATCAGCCCCAGCATTTT
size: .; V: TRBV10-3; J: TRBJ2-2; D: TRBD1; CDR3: CAIRGDSQNTGELFF; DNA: TGTGCCATCAGGGGGGACAGCCAGAACACCGGGGAGCTGTTTTTT
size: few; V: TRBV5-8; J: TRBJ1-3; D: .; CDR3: CASSLATFSGNTIYF; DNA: TGTGCCAGCAGCTTGGCCACCTTCTCTGGAAACACCATATATTTT
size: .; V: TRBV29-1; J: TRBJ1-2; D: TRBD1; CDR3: CSSGTGYGYTF; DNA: TGCAGCTCCGGGACAGGCTATGGCTACACCTTC
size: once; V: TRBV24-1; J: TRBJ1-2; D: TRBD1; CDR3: CATSDSTGGAPYGYTF; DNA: TGTGCCACCAGTGACTCGACAGGGGGCGCTCCCTATGGCTACACCTTC
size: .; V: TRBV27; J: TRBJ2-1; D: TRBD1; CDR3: CASRATGLTRSRSYNEQFF; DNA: TGTGCCAGCAGGGCGACAGGGCTAACTAGGAGTCGTTCCTACAATGAGCAGTTCTTC
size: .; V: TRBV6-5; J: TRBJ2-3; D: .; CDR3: CASTNHGDTDTQYF; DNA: TGTGCCAGCACAAACCACGGGGACACAGATACGCAGTATTTT
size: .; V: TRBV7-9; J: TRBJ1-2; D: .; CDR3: CASTMAGDNYGYTF; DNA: TGTGCCAGCACCATGGCAGGGGATAACTATGGCTACACCTTC
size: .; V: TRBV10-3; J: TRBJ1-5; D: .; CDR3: CAIRQTENQPQHF; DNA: TGTGCCATCAGACAGACAGAAAATCAGCCCCAGCATTTT
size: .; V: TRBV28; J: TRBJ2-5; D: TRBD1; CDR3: CASSRNRGLSSGAETQYF; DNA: TGTGCCAGCAGCCGAAACAGGGGGTTGTCCTCCGGGGCGGAGACCCAGTACTTC
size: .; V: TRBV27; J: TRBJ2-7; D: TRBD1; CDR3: CASSKGQGVILGEQYF; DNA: TGTGCCAGCAGTAAGGGACAGGGGGTAATATTGGGGGAGCAGTACTTC
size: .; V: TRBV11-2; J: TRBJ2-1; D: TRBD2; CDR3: CASSLDPMGGKNEQFF; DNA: TGTGCCAGCAGCTTAGACCCGATGGGGGGGAAAAATGAGCAGTTCTTC
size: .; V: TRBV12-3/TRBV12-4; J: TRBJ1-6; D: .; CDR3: CASGNNSPLHF; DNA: TGTGCCAGCGGTAATAATTCACCCCTCCACTTT
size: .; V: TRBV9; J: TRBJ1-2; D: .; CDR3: CASSVAPGKTVNYGYTF; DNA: TGTGCCAGCAGCGTAGCTCCCGGAAAGACAGTTAACTATGGCTACACCTTC
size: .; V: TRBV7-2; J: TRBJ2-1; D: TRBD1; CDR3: CASSFTGTGDYNEQFF; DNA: TGTGCCAGCAGCTTCACCGGGACAGGGGACTACAATGAGCAGTTCTTC
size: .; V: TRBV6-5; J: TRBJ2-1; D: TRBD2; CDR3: CASSLAGGYYNEQFF; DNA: TGTGCCAGCAGTTTAGCGGGGGGCTACTACAATGAGCAGTTCTTC
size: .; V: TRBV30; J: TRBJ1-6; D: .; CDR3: CAWAGRTNSPLHF; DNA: TGTGCCTGGGCGGGACGGACGAATTCACCCCTCCACTTT
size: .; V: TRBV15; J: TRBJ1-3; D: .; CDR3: CATSRGGGAAGNTIYF; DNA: TGTGCCACCAGCAGAGGTGGAGGAGCGGCTGGAAACACCATATATTTT
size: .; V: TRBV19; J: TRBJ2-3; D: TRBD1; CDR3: CASSTGVPADTQYF; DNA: TGTGCCAGTAGCACAGGGGTTCCCGCAGATACGCAGTATTTT
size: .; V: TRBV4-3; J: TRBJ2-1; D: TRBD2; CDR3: CASSQGGSGTSSYNEQFF; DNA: TGCGCCAGCAGCCAAGGAGGTAGCGGGACGAGCTCCTACAATGAGCAGTTCTTC
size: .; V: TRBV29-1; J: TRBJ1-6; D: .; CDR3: CSARDNLNSPLHF; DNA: TGCAGCGCCCGGGACAATTTGAATTCACCCCTCCACTTT
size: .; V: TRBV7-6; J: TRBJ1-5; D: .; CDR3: CAARRKGDDGGSNQPQHF; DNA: TGTGCCGCCCGGCGGAAGGGCGATGATGGTGGTAGCAATCAGCCCCAGCATTTT
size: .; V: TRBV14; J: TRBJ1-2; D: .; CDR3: CASSRYRRDYGYTF; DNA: TGTGCCAGCAGCCGTTATAGGAGGGACTATGGCTACACCTTC
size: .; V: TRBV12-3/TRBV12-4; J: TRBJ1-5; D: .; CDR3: CASSLALSGHQHF; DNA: TGTGCCAGCAGTCTCGCCCTTTCAGGCCATCAGCATTTT
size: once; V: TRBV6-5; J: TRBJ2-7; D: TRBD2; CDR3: CASSYSGGRTYEQYF; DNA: TGTGCCAGCAGTTATAGCGGGGGCCGTACATACGAGCAGTACTTC
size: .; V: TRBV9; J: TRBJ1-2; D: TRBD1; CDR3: CASTVGDRAHGYTF; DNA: TGTGCCAGCACCGTAGGGGACAGGGCCCATGGCTACACCTTC